Included here is one T cell receptor (beta chain) sequence, with context. Its antigen is unknown. The V gene's germline CDR1 is SEHNR and CDR2 FQNEAQ (reference sequence). V was pared by 4 bases and J by 6 bases, with 9 bases of the junction left unmatched. The CDR3 extends over 16 amino acids. The source of the sample is a study of T cell responses to AZD1222 COVID-19 vaccine. Whole-study results and caveats: None of the repertoires were sampled until the peak T cell response had passed. Of spike-specific TCRs, nearly half reportedly target regions left unmutated in variants. Spike-specific TCR breadth rose after two AZD1222 doses, and depth rose as well. Clonal diversity was possibly underestimated, and the donors were mostly white British, with more females.

Repertoires were generated with immunoSEQ multiplex PCR, while TCRdb's copy carries only in-frame clones and drops some. The data contain roughly 190,000 clones, around 94% of them seen just once; the ten biggest clones take up 3.6%. The chain joins TRBV7-9 to TRBJ2-2, with 9 nucleotides matching TRBD2. Sequencing was performed on peripheral blood, taken 28 days after the second dose of the MenACWY control vaccine. The receptor's source is an adult who received the MenACWY meningococcal vaccine as a control. The CDR3 DNA follows: TGTGCCAGCAGCTACCGGGCGGGAGGGCCGTCCGGGGAGCTGTTTTTT. Translating it yields CASSYRAGGPSGELFF.